This T cell receptor beta chain was found in a study of somatic mutations in cytotoxic T cells in rheumatoid arthritis (dated by TCRdb to the late 2010s). Context from the whole study: Peripheral blood (around 28 ml EDTA) was collected from patients immediately after diagnosis and before any treatment began. For 65 to 70 rheumatoid arthritis patients and some 20 healthy controls, TCRB deep sequencing was carried out. In newly diagnosed rheumatoid arthritis without treatment, the study examined if expanded CD8+ T-cell clones harbor somatic mutations, relying on TCRB deep sequencing to characterize clonality. Sorted V beta1+ cells also underwent TCRB sequencing, and some V beta antibody-stained T-cell populations were flow-sorted at nearly 100% purity on a FACSAria II or Sony SH800. Patient and control groups had essentially identical median ages. Beyond this particular receptor, the publication reports: Several identical CD8+ TCRB sequences were found in both blood and synovial fluid, and in about an eighth of the roughly 60 patients the largest CD8+ clone exceeded 20% of CD8+ cells. The finding that TRBV07 was slightly underrepresented in patients was left unadjusted for multiple comparisons. There was no significant difference in CD8+ T-cell clonality between rheumatoid arthritis patients and age-matched healthy controls. An increase of CD8+ clonality with age was seen in patients (Spearman r ~ 0.46) but not in healthy controls. It was unknown which antigens the expanded CD8+ clones targeted, and their absence from virus-specific databases did not exclude viral specificity.

Genomic DNA underwent TCRB CDR3 sequencing using the immunoSEQ assay. The authors processed their data as follows. Patient CD8+ clones larger than 1% were compared against published virus-specific TCRB sequences, and only a few matched. The analyses included only productive TCRB rearrangements. Clonality was calculated as a Shannon entropy-based productive clonality index, and a clone was defined by a unique TCRB CDR3 sequence. The template counts of each clone relative to the total templates per sample were used to calculate repertoire overlap between two samples. V-gene usage from TCRB sequencing and V-gene usage measured by flow cytometry were correlated (Spearman r of about 0.61). Sourced from immuneACCESS, this table was stored by TCRdb with only in-frame sequences that have V and J called. A share of the clones is absent; for the studies checked, an unresolved V gene accounts for under half, and the remainder has no known explanation. That table is the source of V, J and clone size, and D and trimming were worked out from the DNA. This sample gives tens of thousands of clones in total; more than 80% of them show up just once. The ten largest clones take up about 3.5% of the sample.

Note on this clone: Its antigen specificity is not known. Base qualities are not at hand, and no much larger clone is one base apart.

In the germline V gene, CDR1 corresponds to SGDLS and CDR2 to YYNGEE. Including the terminal cysteine and phenylalanine, the CDR3 comprises 13 residues. CDR3 DNA only is kept here, 39 bases in frame from base 1. V is reduced by 7 bases and J by 2 bases, leaving a spacing of 12 bases between them. Flow cytometry confirmed the purity of CD4+ and CD8+ cells that had been isolated by positive magnetic bead selection on an AutoMACS. A TCR V beta antibody panel was used in flow cytometry to screen first for clonal expansions, which were then characterized by TCRB deep sequencing of sorted CD8+ fractions. Isolation of peripheral blood mononuclear cells was done through Ficoll-Paque PLUS density gradient separation. DNA from CD4-enriched, CD8-enriched or PBMC samples was extracted using Nucleospin Tissue or Tissue XS kits and then quantified on a Qubit 2.0 fluorometer.

The chain links TRBV9 with TRBJ2-5, with the D call perhaps TRBD1 or TRBD2, each one matching 5 bases. The sample consisted of CD8+ T cells sorted from blood. This sequence was found in an adult with rheumatoid arthritis. The DNA sequence reads TGTGCCAGCGGGACGGATGAACAAGAGACCCAGTACTTC. This is translated as CASGTDEQETQYF.